This TCR beta chain was identified in a study of shared clonotypes between healthy human individuals. Notes on the study in general: Sampling covered nothing but blood. Tissue TCR repertoires likely differ from those found in blood.

Sorted-subset replicate PCRs used roughly 210 ng of genomic DNA. This amount corresponded to about 30,000 T cell genomes. Here immunoSEQ multiplex PCR was the method, and the copy in TCRdb shows in-frame clones only, minus some. The sample has about 1.1 million clones, about four fifths seen once; the top ten hold roughly 0.61%. A remark on this clone: Antigen unknown.

CDR1 and CDR2 (germline): SGHNT, YENEEA. The length of the CDR3 is 16 residues. With V trimmed by 1 base and J by 2 bases, 6 bases remained unmatched. In the CD4+ fraction, cells were divided into CD45RA+ naive and CD45RA-negative memory subsets. V and J are TRBV11-3 and TRBJ2-5; TRBD1 aligns across 8 bases. Sequenced material: memory CD4+ T cells from PBMCs. Noted subset: CD45RA-negative fraction. This receptor was identified in a man aged 18 to 29 in good health. Some clones in this sample may be carry-over from other donors' samples. Here the CDR3 DNA reads TGTGCCAGCAGCTTAGGAGACAGGGACAGGCAAGAGACCCAGTACTTC. This translates into CASSLGDRDRQETQYF. The full variable domain, with the rest looked up from reference TRBV11-3 and TRBJ2-5, is EAGVVQSPRYKIIEKKQPVAFWCNPISGHNTLYWYLQNLGQGPELLIRYENEEAVDDSQLPKDRFSAERLKGVDSTLKIQPAELGDSAVYLCASSLGDRDRQETQYFGPGTRLLVL.